Only one count was recorded for the clone carrying this T cell receptor (beta chain). This sample is drawn from a study of blood T cell repertoires in COVID-19. Here immunoSEQ multiplex PCR was the method, and the copy in TCRdb shows in-frame clones only, minus some. The sample holds fewer than 350,000 clones, around 84% seen once. Grouping used clinical history reported by participants in a survey and questionnaire. The sample was PBMCs or T cells enriched from blood (not recorded which). This TCR was recovered from a woman between 45 and 60 years old who had recovered from COVID-19.

The CDR3 loop reads CASSPRGLSTPGEKLFF. Here the CDR3 DNA reads TGTGCCAGCAGCCCCCGGGGGTTATCCACCCCTGGTGAAAAACTGTTTTTT. V is TRBV7-9 and J is TRBJ1-4, with D perhaps matching TRBD1 (5 bases). V was shortened by 5 bases and J by 7 bases, with 23 bases between the two germline ends. This CDR3 spans 17 amino acids. Germline lookup yields CDR1 SEHNR and CDR2 FQNEAQ (reference sequence).